This paragraph covers one TCR beta chain sequence. Participant reports of clinical history set cohort assignment. Germline lookup yields CDR1 KGHSH and CDR2 LQKENI. Germline trimming cut 3 bases from V and 7 bases from J; bases unmatched to any gene: 6. The CDR3 sequence is 15 residues long. Here immunoSEQ multiplex PCR was the method, and the copy in TCRdb shows in-frame clones only, minus some. The sample shows 450,000 to 500,000 clones, around 87% of them seen only once. The data derive from a study of blood T cell repertoires in COVID-19. As for the study in general: Collection of acute and convalescent COVID-19 samples took place in the United States, Italy and Spain.

This TCR was recovered from a woman between 18 and 30 years old who had recovered from COVID-19. Sequences were obtained from PBMCs or T cells enriched from blood (not recorded which). The chain joins TRBV18 to TRBJ2-1; 10 bases fit TRBD2. The CDR3 bases are TGTGCCAGCTCACCTAGCGGGGGGCCCGGGAATGAGCAGTTCTTC. It is translated as CASSPSGGPGNEQFF.